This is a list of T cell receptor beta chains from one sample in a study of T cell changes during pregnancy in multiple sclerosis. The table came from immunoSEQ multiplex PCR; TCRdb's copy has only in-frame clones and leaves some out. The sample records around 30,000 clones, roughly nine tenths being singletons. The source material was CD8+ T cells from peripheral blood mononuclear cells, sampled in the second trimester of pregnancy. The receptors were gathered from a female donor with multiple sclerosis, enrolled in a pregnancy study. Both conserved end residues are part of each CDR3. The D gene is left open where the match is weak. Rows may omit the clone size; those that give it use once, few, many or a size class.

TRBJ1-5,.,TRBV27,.,TGTGCCAGCAGTACTACTAAAAATCAGCCCCAGCATTTT,CASSTTKNQPQHF
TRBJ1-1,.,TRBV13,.,TGTGCCAGCAGGTCCGGGAGGATGAACACTGAAGCTTTCTTT,CASRSGRMNTEAFF
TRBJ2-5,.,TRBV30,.,TGTGCCTGGAGTGTAAGGGGGAGTGGAGAGACCCAGTACTTC,CAWSVRGSGETQYF
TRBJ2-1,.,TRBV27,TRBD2,TGTGCCAGCACTGCCGGGACTAGGAAAAATGAGCAGTTCTTC,CASTAGTRKNEQFF
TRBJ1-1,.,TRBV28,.,TGTGCCAGCAGCCGTTCGGTATTGAACACTGAAGCTTTCTTT,CASSRSVLNTEAFF
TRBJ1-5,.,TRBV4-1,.,TGCGCCAGCAGCCAGGACACCGATAATCAGCCCCAGCATTTT,CASSQDTDNQPQHF
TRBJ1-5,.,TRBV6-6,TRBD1,TGTGCCAGCACGGACAGGCCAAATCAGCCCCAGCATTTT,CASTDRPNQPQHF
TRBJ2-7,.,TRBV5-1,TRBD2,TGCGCCAGCACGCCGGGACTAGCGGGAGGCGAGCAGTACTTC,CASTPGLAGGEQYF
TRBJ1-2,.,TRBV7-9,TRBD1,TGTGCCAGCAGCACCCGACAGGGAGTGGATTATGGCTACACCTTC,CASSTRQGVDYGYTF
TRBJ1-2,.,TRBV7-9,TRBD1,TGTGCCAGCAGCCAGGGGGTAACAGGGATCAGGATCGGCTACACCTTC,CASSQGVTGIRIGYTF
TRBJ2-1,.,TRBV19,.,TGTGCCAGTAGTATGAGGCCGTGGTTACCGGTCTTC,CASSMRPWLPVF
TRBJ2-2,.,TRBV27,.,TGTGCCAGCAGTTTATCGTGGGGGGAAAGGACCGGGGAGCTGTTTTTT,CASSLSWGERTGELFF
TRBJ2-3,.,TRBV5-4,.,TGTGCCAGCAGCTCTTCCTACGCAGATACGCAGTATTTT,CASSSSYADTQYF
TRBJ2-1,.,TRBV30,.,TGTGCCTGTCGGAGCTCCTACAATGAGCAGTTCTTC,CACRSSYNEQFF
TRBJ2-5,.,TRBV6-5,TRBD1,TGTGCCAGCCGGGACAGGGGGCCAGAGACCCAGTACTTC,CASRDRGPETQYF
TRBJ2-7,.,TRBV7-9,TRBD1,TGTGCCAGCAGCTTCGACAGGGCTCCTTCCTACGAGCAGTACTTC,CASSFDRAPSYEQYF
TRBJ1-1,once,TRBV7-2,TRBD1,TGTGCCAGCAGCTTAGTTGGGGGACAGGCTGAGAGGGCTTTCTTT,CASSLVGGQAERAFF
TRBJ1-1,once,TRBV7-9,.,TGTGCCAGCAGCACAGTTGGGAACACTGAAGCTTTCTTT,CASSTVGNTEAFF
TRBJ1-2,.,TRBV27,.,TGTGCCAGCAGGCCCCGGGAACTCGGAGGCTACACCTTC,CASRPRELGGYTF
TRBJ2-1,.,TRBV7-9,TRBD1,TGTGCCAGCAGCTTACAGGGGGCGACCGTTTATGAGCAGTTCTTC,CASSLQGATVYEQFF
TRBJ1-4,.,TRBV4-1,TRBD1,TGCGCCAGCAGCCAGTCCCCGGGACAGAAACGTGAAAAACTGTTTTTT,CASSQSPGQKREKLFF
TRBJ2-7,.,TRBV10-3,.,TGTGCCACCTCGAACAGGCCCTACGAGCAGTACTTC,CATSNRPYEQYF
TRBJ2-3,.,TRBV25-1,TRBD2,TGTGCCAGCAGTGAAAGGGCTAGCGGACGGGGGTTAGATACGCAGTATTTT,CASSERASGRGLDTQYF
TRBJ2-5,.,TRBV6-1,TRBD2,TGTGCCAGCAGTGAGGCTAGCGGAACGCAAGAGACCCAGTACTTC,CASSEASGTQETQYF
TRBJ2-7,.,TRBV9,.,TGTGCCAGCAGCCCTTCGACAGACTCCTACGAGCAGTACTTC,CASSPSTDSYEQYF
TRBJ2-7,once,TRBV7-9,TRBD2,TGTGCCAGCAGCTTCTCGGCTAGCGGGAGTAGTTCCTACGAGCAGTACTTC,CASSFSASGSSSYEQYF
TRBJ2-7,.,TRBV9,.,TGTGCCAGCAGCGTAGGCAAGGGGCCCCACTACGAGCAGTACTTC,CASSVGKGPHYEQYF
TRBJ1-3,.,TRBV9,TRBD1,TGTGCCAGCAGCCGGAGGGGGCTCGGTGGAAACACCATATATTTT,CASSRRGLGGNTIYF
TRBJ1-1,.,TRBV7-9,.,TGTGCCAGCAGCTTATTCGGGGTGAACACTGAAGCTTTCTTT,CASSLFGVNTEAFF
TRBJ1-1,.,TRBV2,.,TGTGCCAGCAGTGTTATCGGGGGGGGTGGCGGCCACTGCCACGAAGCTTTCTTT,CASSVIGGGGGHCHEAFF
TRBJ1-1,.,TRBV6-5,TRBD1,TGTGCCAGCAGTTACTCGAGCGACAGGGGGGACACTGAAGCTTTCTTT,CASSYSSDRGDTEAFF
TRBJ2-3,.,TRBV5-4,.,TGTGCCAGCAGCTTTGTGGCGGGTCGGAGGAACACAGATACGCAGTATTTT,CASSFVAGRRNTDTQYF
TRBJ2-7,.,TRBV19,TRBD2,TGTGCCAGTAGCAGGACTAGGATCTACGAGCAGTACTTC,CASSRTRIYEQYF
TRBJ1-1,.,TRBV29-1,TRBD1,TGCAGCGTCGGCCAAAGGGGGCTAAACACTGAAGCTTTCTTT,CSVGQRGLNTEAFF
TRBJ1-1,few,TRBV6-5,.,TGTGCCAGCAGTTACTCGAACGGGGGGCAGAGCACTGAAGCTTTCTTT,CASSYSNGGQSTEAFF
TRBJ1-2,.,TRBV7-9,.,TGTGCCAGCAGCCCAAGACAGGAATCTAACTATGGCTACACCTTC,CASSPRQESNYGYTF
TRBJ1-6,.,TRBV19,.,TGTGCCAGTAGTACAACAGGGCCCAATTCACCCCTCCACTTT,CASSTTGPNSPLHF
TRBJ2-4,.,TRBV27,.,TGTGCCAGCAGTCCCCCCCTGGGGCTAACTAAAAACATTCAGTACTTC,CASSPPLGLTKNIQYF
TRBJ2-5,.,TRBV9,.,TGTGCCAGCAGCGTAGAGAGGGGGTTAGGGGTCGGAGAGACCCAGTACTTC,CASSVERGLGVGETQYF
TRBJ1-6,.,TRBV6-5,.,TGTGCCAGCAGTTACTCTGGACATTCTTCACCCCTCCACTTT,CASSYSGHSSPLHF
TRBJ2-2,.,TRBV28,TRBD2,TGTGCCAGCAGTTTACCTAGCGGGAGATTTACCGGGGAGCTGTTTTTT,CASSLPSGRFTGELFF
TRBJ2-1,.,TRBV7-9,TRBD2,TGTGCCAGCAGCCGAGCCGGGGGGTTCTCCTACAATGAGCAGTTCTTC,CASSRAGGFSYNEQFF
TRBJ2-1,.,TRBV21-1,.,TGTGCCAGCAGCACTTGGACTAGCGGGGCCTCCTACAATGAGCAGTTCTTC,CASSTWTSGASYNEQFF
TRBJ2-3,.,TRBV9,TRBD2,TGTGCCAGCAGCTCGGGACTAGCGGGGGGCACAGATACGCAGTATTTT,CASSSGLAGGTDTQYF
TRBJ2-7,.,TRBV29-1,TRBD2,TGCAGCGTTGAATTGGGAGGGCTCCACGCCTACGAGCAGTACTTC,CSVELGGLHAYEQYF
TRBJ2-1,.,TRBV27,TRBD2,TGTGCCAGCAGGACGAGCGGGAGTACAAATGAGCAGTTCTTC,CASRTSGSTNEQFF
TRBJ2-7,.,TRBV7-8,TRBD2,TGTGCCAGCAGCCCCGGGGGGGGCGGTCCCTTATCCTACGAGCAGTACTTC,CASSPGGGGPLSYEQYF
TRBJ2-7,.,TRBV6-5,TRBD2,TGTGCCAGCGGACAAAGACTAGCGGGTTCCTACGAGCAGTACTTC,CASGQRLAGSYEQYF
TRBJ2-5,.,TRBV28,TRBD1,TGTGCCAGCAGTTTAGCGGACAGGGACGAAGAGACCCAGTACTTC,CASSLADRDEETQYF
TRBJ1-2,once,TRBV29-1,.,TGCAGCGTTGAAGACGGGGGGGGGTATGGCTACACCTTC,CSVEDGGGYGYTF
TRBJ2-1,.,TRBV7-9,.,TGTGCCAGCAGCTACAATTGGAATGAGCAGTTCTTC,CASSYNWNEQFF
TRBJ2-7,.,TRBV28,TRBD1,TGTGCCAGCAGTTTCCGGCACCGGGACAGGGGGCCCCTCTACGAGCAGTACTTC,CASSFRHRDRGPLYEQYF
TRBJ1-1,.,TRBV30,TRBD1,TGTGCCTGGAGTGTACGGGGTACAGGGGGCGAAGCTTTCTTT,CAWSVRGTGGEAFF